Listed below are T cell receptor beta chains from one sample, sequenced in a study of PD-1 blockade in classical Hodgkin lymphoma. Clones were read by immunoSEQ multiplex PCR, and TCRdb kept only the in-frame ones, dropping some. The sample comprises 100,000 or so clones, over 85% of which are singletons, and around 19% rests with the top ten. The sample here was peripheral blood mononuclear cells (PBMCs), taken before the fourth cycle of nivolumab. These receptors were collected from a human donor with classical Hodgkin lymphoma. Both conserved end residues are part of each CDR3. D genes are given only for firm matches. Clone size is not always given. Where it is, it says once, few, many or a class for expanded clones.

j_call v_call cdr3_length d_call clone_size cdr3_aa cdr3_nt
TRBJ1-6 TRBV28 12 - - CASFGGDSPLHF TGTGCCAGCTTTGGGGGTGATTCACCCCTCCACTTT
TRBJ2-1 TRBV13 16 TRBD1 - CASSYRTGGSYNEQFF TGTGCCAGCAGCTACCGGACAGGGGGCTCCTACAATGAGCAGTTCTTC
TRBJ2-7 TRBV10-2 11 - - CASSQTYEQYF TGCGCCAGCTCCCAGACCTACGAGCAGTACTTC
TRBJ1-1 TRBV7-9 13 - - CASSGRRVTEAFF TGTGCCAGCAGCGGACGTAGGGTCACTGAAGCTTTCTTT
TRBJ2-7 TRBV4-1 16 - - CASSQEPTGRTYEQYF TGCGCCAGCAGCCAAGAACCGACAGGAAGGACCTACGAGCAGTACTTC
TRBJ2-3 TRBV5-1 15 - - CASSPAGAYTDTQYF TGCGCCAGCAGCCCGGCGGGGGCTTACACAGATACGCAGTATTTT
TRBJ1-2 TRBV6-5 15 TRBD1 - CASTSGGWLNYGYTF TGTGCCAGCACCTCAGGGGGCTGGTTAAACTATGGCTACACCTTC
TRBJ1-2 TRBV7-9 14 - - CASSLGSAAYGYTF TGTGCCAGCAGCTTAGGATCCGCAGCCTATGGCTACACCTTC
TRBJ2-7 TRBV27 14 TRBD1 - CASRGQGPIYEQYF TGTGCCAGCAGGGGACAGGGACCAATCTACGAGCAGTACTTC
TRBJ1-5 TRBV9 21 - - CASSTLPSSGVGGYSNQPQHF TGTGCCAGCAGCACACTACCCTCCTCTGGGGTGGGGGGATATAGCAATCAGCCCCAGCATTTT
TRBJ1-4 TRBV7-9 16 TRBD1 - CASSSPRQGYNEKLFF TGTGCCAGCAGCTCCCCGAGACAGGGGTATAATGAAAAACTGTTTTTT
TRBJ2-1 TRBV4-2 17 TRBD2 - CASSQDLSGSVRIEQFF TGTGCCAGCAGCCAAGATCTTAGCGGGAGCGTTCGGATTGAGCAGTTCTTC
TRBJ2-1 TRBV5-1 15 TRBD2 - CASSLASGALNEQFF TGCGCCAGCAGCTTGGCTAGCGGGGCACTAAATGAGCAGTTCTTC
TRBJ1-2 TRBV9 15 TRBD1 once CASSVEGTGRIGYTF TGTGCCAGCAGCGTGGAAGGGACAGGGCGAATTGGCTACACCTTC
TRBJ1-1 TRBV30 14 TRBD1 - CAWSSWDRRTEAFF TGTGCCTGGAGTTCGTGGGACAGGCGGACTGAAGCTTTCTTT
TRBJ1-3 TRBV10-3 15 - - CAISEWGQLGNTIYF TGTGCCATCAGTGAGTGGGGTCAGCTTGGAAACACCATATATTTT
TRBJ1-1 TRBV5-4 12 - - CASSLKDTEAFF TGTGCCAGCAGCTTGAAGGACACTGAAGCTTTCTTT
TRBJ2-1 TRBV5-1 15 TRBD2 - CASSSRTSTSNEQFF TGCGCCAGCAGCTCCCGGACTAGTACGAGCAATGAGCAGTTCTTC
TRBJ2-1 TRBV19 14 TRBD1 - CASSAGQGAGEQFF TGTGCCAGTAGTGCGGGACAGGGAGCTGGTGAGCAGTTCTTC
TRBJ2-7 TRBV4-1 16 TRBD2 - CASSPRGAGGPGEQYF TGCGCCAGCAGCCCCCGGGGCGCGGGAGGGCCTGGCGAGCAGTACTTC
TRBJ1-4 TRBV30 13 - - CAWSTGFNEKLFF TGTGCCTGGAGTACAGGTTTTAATGAAAAACTGTTTTTT
TRBJ1-3 TRBV7-6 14 - - CASSLEGSGNTIYF TGTGCCAGCAGCTTAGAGGGCAGTGGAAACACCATATATTTT
TRBJ2-7 TRBV9 17 - - CASSVDYNGTETYEQYF TGTGCCAGCAGCGTCGATTATAACGGGACTGAAACCTACGAGCAGTACTTC
TRBJ2-3 TRBV7-2 13 - - CASSDEGPYGRYF TGTGCCAGCAGCGACGAGGGACCCTACGGGCGGTATTTT
TRBJ2-3 TRBV4-2 19 TRBD2 - CASSQAATGSGRAGYTQYF TGTGCCAGCAGCCAAGCCGCGACGGGAAGCGGGAGGGCCGGGTATACGCAGTATTTT